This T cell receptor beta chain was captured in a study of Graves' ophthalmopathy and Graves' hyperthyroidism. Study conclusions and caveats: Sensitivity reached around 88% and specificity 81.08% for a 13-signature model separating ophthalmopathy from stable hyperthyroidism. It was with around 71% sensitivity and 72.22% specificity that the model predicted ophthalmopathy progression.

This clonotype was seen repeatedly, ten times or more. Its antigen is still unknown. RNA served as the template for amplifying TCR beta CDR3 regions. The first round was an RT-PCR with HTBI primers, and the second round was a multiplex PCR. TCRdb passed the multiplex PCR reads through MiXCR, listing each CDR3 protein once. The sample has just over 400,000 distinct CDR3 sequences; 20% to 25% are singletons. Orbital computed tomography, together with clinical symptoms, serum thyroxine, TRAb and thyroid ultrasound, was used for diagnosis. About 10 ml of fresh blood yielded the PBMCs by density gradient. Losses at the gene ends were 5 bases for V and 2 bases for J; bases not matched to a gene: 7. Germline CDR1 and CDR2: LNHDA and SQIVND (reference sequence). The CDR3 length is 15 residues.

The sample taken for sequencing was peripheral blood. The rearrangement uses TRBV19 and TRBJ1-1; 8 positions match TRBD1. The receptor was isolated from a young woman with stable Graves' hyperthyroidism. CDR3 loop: CASSVSGTGNTEAFF. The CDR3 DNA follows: TGTGCCAGTAGTGTTTCCGGGACAGGAAACACTGAAGCTTTCTTT.